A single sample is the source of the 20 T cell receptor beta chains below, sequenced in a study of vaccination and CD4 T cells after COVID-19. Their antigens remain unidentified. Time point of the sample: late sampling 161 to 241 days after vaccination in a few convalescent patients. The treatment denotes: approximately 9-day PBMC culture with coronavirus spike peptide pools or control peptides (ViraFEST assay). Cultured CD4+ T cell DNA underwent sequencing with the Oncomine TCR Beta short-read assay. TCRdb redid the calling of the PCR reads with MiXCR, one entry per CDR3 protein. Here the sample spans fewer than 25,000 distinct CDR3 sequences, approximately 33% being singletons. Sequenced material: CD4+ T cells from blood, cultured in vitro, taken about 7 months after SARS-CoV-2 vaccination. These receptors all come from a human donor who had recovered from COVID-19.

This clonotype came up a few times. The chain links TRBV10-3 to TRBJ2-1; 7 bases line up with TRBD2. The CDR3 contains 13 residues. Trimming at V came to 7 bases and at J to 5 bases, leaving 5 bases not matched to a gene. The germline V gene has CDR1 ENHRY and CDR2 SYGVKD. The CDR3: CAITREINNEQFF. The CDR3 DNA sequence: TGTGCCATCACGCGGGAGATTAACAATGAGCAGTTCTTC.

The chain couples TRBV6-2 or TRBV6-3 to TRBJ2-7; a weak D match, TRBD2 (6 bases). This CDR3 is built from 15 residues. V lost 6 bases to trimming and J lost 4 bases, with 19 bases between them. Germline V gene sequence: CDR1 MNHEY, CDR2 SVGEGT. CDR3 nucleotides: TGTGCCAGCAGAATCAGCGGAGGGGATGGATACGAGCAGTACTTC. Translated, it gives CASRISGGDGYEQYF.

CDR3 sequence: CASSLGTGSNQPQHF. DNA for the CDR3: TGTGCCAGCAGCTTAGGGACAGGGAGCAATCAGCCCCAGCATTTT. This sequence joins TRBV7-6 and TRBJ1-5; 8 bases are shared with TRBD1. With V trimmed by 1 base and J by 1 base, 0 bases remained unmatched. Looked up from germline, CDR1 is SGHVS and CDR2 is FNYEAQ. CDR3 size: 15 residues.

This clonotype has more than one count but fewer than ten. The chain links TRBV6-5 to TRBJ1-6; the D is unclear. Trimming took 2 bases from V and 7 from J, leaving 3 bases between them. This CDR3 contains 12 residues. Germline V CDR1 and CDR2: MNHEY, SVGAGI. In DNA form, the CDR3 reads TGTGCCAGCAGTTACGTGAATTCACCCCTCCACTTT. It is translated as CASSYVNSPLHF.

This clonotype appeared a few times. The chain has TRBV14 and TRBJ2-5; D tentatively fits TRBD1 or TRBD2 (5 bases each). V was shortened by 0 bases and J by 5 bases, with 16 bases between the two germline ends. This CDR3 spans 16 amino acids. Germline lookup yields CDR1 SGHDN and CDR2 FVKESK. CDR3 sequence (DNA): TGTGCCAGCAGCCAAGAGTGGGGGAGTCTCCGGGAGACCCAGTACTTC. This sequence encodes CASSQEWGSLRETQYF.

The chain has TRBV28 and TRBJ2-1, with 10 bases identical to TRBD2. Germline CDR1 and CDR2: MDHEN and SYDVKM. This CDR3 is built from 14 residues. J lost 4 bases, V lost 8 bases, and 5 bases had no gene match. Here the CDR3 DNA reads TGTGCCAGCGTTTCTAGCGGGGGATACAATGAGCAGTTCTTC. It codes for CASVSSGGYNEQFF.

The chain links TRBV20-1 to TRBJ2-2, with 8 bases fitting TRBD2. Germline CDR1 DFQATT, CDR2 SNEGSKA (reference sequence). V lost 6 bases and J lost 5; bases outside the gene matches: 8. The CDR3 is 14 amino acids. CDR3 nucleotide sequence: TGCAGTGCAGCCGGCCGGGAGGGAACCGGGGAGCTGTTTTTT. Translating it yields CSAAGREGTGELFF.

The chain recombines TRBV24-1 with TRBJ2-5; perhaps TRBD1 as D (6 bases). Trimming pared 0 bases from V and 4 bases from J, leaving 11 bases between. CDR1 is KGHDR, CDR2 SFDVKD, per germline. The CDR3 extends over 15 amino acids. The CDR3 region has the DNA TGTGCCACCAGTGATTTGACGCCAGGGGTAGAGACCCAGTACTTC. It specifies CATSDLTPGVETQYF.

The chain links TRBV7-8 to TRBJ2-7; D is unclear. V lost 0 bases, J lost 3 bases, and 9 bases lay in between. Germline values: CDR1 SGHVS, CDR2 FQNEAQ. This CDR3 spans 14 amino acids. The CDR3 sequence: CASSLAGENYEQYF. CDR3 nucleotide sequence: TGTGCCAGCAGCTTAGCAGGAGAAAACTACGAGCAGTACTTC.

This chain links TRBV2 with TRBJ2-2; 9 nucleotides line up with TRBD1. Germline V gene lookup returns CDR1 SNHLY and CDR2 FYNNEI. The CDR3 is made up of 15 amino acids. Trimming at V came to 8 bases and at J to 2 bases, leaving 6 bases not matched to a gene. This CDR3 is CASQRDRANTGELFF. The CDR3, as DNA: TGTGCCAGCCAGCGGGACAGGGCCAACACCGGGGAGCTGTTTTTT.

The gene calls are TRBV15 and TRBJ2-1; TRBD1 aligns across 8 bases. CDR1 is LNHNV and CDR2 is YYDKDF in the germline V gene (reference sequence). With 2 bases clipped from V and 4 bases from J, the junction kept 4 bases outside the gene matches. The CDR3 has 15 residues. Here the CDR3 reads CATSRSWDRYNEQFF. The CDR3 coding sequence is TGTGCCACCAGCAGATCGTGGGACAGGTACAATGAGCAGTTCTTC.

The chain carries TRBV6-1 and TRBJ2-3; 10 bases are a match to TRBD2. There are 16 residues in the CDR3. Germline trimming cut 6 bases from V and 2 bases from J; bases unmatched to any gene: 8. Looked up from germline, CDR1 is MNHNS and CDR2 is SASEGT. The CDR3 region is CASSRFGLAATDTQYF. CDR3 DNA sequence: TGTGCCAGCAGCAGATTTGGACTAGCGGCCACAGATACGCAGTATTTT.

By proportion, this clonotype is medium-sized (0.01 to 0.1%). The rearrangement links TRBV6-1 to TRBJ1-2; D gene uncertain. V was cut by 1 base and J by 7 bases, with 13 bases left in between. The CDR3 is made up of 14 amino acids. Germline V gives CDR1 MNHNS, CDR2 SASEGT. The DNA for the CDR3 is TGTGCCAGCAGTGAAGTCGGTGCATCCGTTGGCTACACCTTC. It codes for CASSEVGASVGYTF.

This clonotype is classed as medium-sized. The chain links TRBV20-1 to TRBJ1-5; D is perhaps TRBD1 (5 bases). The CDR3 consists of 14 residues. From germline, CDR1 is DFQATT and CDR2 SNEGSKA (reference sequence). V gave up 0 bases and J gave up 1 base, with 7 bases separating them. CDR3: CSARDGASNQPQHF. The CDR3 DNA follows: TGCAGTGCTAGAGACGGGGCCAGCAATCAGCCCCAGCATTTT.

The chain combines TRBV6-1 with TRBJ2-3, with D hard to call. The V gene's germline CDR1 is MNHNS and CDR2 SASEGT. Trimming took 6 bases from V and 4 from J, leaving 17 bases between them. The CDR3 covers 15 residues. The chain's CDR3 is CASREWEASSDTQYF. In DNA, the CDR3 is TGTGCCAGCAGGGAGTGGGAAGCGTCATCAGATACGCAGTATTTT.

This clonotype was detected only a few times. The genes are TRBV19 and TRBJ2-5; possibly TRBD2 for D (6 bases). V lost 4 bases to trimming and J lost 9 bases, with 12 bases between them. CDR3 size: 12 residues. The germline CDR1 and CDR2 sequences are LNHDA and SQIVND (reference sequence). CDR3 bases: TGTGCCAGTAGTACCGACTCGGGGGCCCAGTACTTC. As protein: CASSTDSGAQYF.

The CDR3 sequence is CASSLGFSTDTQYF. CDR3 in DNA: TGCGCCAGCAGCCTAGGATTCAGCACAGATACGCAGTATTTT. The chain combines TRBV5-1 with TRBJ2-3; no reliable D call. The ends were cut back, 4 bases at V and 0 bases at J, with 9 bases in the middle. Looked up from germline, CDR1 is SGHRS and CDR2 is YFSETQ. The CDR3 extends over 14 amino acids.

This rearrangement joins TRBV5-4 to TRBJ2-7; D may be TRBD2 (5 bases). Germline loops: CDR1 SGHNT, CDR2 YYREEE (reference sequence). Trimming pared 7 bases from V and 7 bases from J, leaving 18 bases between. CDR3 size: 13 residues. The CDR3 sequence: CASHPPAGNEQYF. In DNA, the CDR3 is TGTGCCAGCCACCCACCCGCCGGGAATGAGCAGTACTTC.

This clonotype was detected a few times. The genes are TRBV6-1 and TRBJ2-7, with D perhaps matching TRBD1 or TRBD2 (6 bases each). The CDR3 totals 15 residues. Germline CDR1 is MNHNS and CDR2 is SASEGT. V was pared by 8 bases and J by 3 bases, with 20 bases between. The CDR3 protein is CASWPGANLDYEQYF. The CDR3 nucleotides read TGTGCCAGCTGGCCGGGGGCGAACCTGGACTACGAGCAGTACTTC.

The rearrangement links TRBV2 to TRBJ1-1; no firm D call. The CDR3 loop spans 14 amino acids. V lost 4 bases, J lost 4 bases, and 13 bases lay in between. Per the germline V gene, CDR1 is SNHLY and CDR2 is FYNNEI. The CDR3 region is CASSGGLRGTEAFF. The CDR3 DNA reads TGTGCCAGCAGTGGTGGACTGCGGGGCACTGAAGCTTTCTTT. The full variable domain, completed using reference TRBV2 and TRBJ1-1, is EPEVTQTPSHQVTQMGQEVILRCVPISNHLYFYWYRQILGQKVEFLVSFYNNEISEKSEIFDDQFSVERPDGSNFTLKIRSTKLEDSAMYFCASSGGLRGTEAFFGQGTRLTVV.